This T cell receptor beta chain stems from a study of regulatory T cells in long-lasting Graves disease. Sample time point: newly diagnosed GD, antithyroid drugs for less than 3 months. Extracted PBMC RNA gave rise to the TCR library. TCR beta libraries were built with iRepertoire HTBI primers and Arm-PCR of CDR3 regions. TCRdb reprocessed the multiplex PCR reads with MiXCR, giving one entry per CDR3 protein. The sample holds hundreds of thousands of distinct CDR3 sequences, 16% seen once. This clonotype has only a few counts. Since no conserved phenylalanine or tryptophan closes the CDR3, a read error is the likely cause. V was cut by 7 bases and J by 2 bases, with 10 bases left in between. CDR3 size: 13 residues. Germline V gives CDR1 MDHEN, CDR2 SYDVKM. These sequences were also reported in another study, on T cells in Graves' hyperthyroidism and ophthalmopathy.

The clonotype comes from a man between 35 and 55 years old with Graves disease. This material consisted of peripheral blood mononuclear cells (PBMCs), taken at new diagnosis, from a patient treated with antithyroid drugs. J is TRBJ2-3 and V is TRBV28; a weak D match, TRBD2 (6 bases). The CDR3 nucleotides read TGTGCCAGCATCTCGGGGGACACAGATACGCAGTATCTT. Translated: CASISGDTDTQYL.